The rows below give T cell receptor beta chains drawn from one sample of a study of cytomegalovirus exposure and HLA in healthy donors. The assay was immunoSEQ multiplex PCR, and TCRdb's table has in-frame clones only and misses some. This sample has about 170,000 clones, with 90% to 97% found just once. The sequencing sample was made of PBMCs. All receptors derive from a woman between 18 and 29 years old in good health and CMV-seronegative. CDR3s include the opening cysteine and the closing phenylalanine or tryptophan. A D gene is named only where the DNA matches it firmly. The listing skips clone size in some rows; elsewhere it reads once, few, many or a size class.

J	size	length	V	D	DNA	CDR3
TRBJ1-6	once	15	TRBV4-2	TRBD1	TGTGCCAGCAGCCGCTATGGGACAGAAAATTCACCCCTCCACTTT	CASSRYGTENSPLHF
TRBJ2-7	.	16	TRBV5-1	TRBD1	TGCGCCAGCAGCTTGGGAGGGACAGGACGGTCCTACGAGCAGTACTTC	CASSLGGTGRSYEQYF
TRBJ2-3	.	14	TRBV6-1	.	TGTGCCAGCACCGGGGGACGGCGCACAGATACGCAGTATTTT	CASTGGRRTDTQYF
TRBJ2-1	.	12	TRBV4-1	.	TGCGCCAGCAGCCAAGGGGGGGTAGGGCAGTTCTTC	CASSQGGVGQFF
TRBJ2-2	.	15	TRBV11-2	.	TGTGCCAGCAGCTCCGGACAGATTCTCACCGGGGAGCTGTTTTTT	CASSSGQILTGELFF
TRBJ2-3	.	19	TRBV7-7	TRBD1	TGTGCTAGCAGTTCCCCATCTCCGGGACAGGGTGGGAGCACAGATACGCAGTATTTT	CASSSPSPGQGGSTDTQYF
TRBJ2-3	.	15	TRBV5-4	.	TGTGCCAGCAGCTTGGGGGACTGGGGCACAGATACGCAGTATTTT	CASSLGDWGTDTQYF
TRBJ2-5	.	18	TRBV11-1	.	TGTGCCAGCAGCTTAGCCCCCCCCGGTCAGGGCCTCCAAGAGACCCAGTACTTC	CASSLAPPGQGLQETQYF
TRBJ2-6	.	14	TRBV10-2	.	TGCGCCAGCAGTCAGGGGCGCGGGGCCAACGTCCTGACTTTC	CASSQGRGANVLTF
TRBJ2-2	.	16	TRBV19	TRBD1	TGTGCCAGTAGTAGACAGGGACGGGTCGACACCGGGGAGCTGTTTTTT	CASSRQGRVDTGELFF
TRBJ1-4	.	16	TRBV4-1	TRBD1	TGCGCCAGCAGCCAAGTTGGACAGGGGATTCGTGAAAAACTGTTTTTT	CASSQVGQGIREKLFF
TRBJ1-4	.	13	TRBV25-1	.	TGTGCCAGCAGTGAATTGGTAGGGGGAAAACTGTTTTTT	CASSELVGGKLFF
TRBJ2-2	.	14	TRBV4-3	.	TGCGCCAGCAGCCCCCACAAGAACACCGGGGAGCTGTTTTTT	CASSPHKNTGELFF
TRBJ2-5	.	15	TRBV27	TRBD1	TGTGCCAGCAGTTTAACCGACAGGGTCGGGGAGACCCAGTACTTC	CASSLTDRVGETQYF
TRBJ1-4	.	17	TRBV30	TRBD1	TGTGCCTGGAGTGTCCAAGTAACAGGGGGGCCGAATGAAAAACTGTTTTTT	CAWSVQVTGGPNEKLFF
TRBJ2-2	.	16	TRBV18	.	TGTGCCAGCTCACCACACCCTGGCCTTAACACCGGGGAGCTGTTTTTT	CASSPHPGLNTGELFF
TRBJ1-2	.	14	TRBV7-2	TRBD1	TGTGCCAGCACCCGGACAGGGATAAACTATGGCTACACCTTC	CASTRTGINYGYTF
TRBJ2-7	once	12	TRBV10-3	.	TGTGCCATCAGTCGACAGGACTACGAGCAGTACTTC	CAISRQDYEQYF
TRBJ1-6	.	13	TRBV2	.	TGTGCCAGCAGCGAGGACCGGGGAGGATCCCTCCACTTT	CASSEDRGGSLHF
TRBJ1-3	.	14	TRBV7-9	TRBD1	TGTGCCAGCAGCTCGAGACAGGGGGGAAGCACCATATATTTT	CASSSRQGGSTIYF
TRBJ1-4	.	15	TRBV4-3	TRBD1	TGCGCCAGCAGCCAAGAGGGACAGAATAATGAAAAACTGTTTTTT	CASSQEGQNNEKLFF
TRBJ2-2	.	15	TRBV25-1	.	TGTGCCAGCAGTGAAACAGGGTTGAACACCGGGGAGCTGTTTTTT	CASSETGLNTGELFF
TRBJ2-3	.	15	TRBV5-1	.	TGCGCCAGCAGCCTAGCCGGACAGAACACAGATACGCAGTATTTT	CASSLAGQNTDTQYF
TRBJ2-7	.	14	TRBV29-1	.	TGCAGCGTTGTATTCCCCCGTAGCTCCTACGAGCAGTACTTC	CSVVFPRSSYEQYF
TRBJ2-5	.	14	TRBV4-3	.	TGCGCCAGCAGCCAAGAGAGACAGCAAGAGACCCAGTACTTC	CASSQERQQETQYF
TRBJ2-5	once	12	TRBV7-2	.	TGTGCCAGCAGCAGCGTGATAGAGACCCAGTACTTC	CASSSVIETQYF
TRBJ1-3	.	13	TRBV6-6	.	TGTGCCAGCACCTCAGGGGTCGGAAACACCATATATTTT	CASTSGVGNTIYF
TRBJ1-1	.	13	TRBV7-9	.	TGTGCCAGCAGCTTAGGGGGCGCTTCGGTAGCTTTCTTT	CASSLGGASVAFF
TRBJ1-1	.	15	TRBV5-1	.	TGCGCCAGCAGCTTGGATCCGGGAGGGAACACTGAAGCTTTCTTT	CASSLDPGGNTEAFF
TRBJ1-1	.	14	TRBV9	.	TGTGCCAGCAGCGCTGGGACAACGAACACTGAAGCTTTCTTT	CASSAGTTNTEAFF
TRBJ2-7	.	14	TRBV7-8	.	TGTGCCAGCAGCTGGCTTCTAGCCGGGGGAGAGCAGTACTTC	CASSWLLAGGEQYF
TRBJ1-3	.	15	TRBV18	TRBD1	TGTGCCAGCTCCGGGACAGGGATCTCTGGAAACACCATATATTTT	CASSGTGISGNTIYF
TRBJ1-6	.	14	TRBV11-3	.	TGTGCCAGCAGCTTAGGGACAGCCAATTCACCCCTCCACTTT	CASSLGTANSPLHF
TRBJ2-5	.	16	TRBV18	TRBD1	TGTGCCAGCTCACGGGGTTTGGGGACAGTCCAAGAGACCCAGTACTTC	CASSRGLGTVQETQYF
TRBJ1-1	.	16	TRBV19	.	TGTGCCAGTAGTATAGCAAGGGAGAGGATGAACACTGAAGCTTTCTTT	CASSIARERMNTEAFF